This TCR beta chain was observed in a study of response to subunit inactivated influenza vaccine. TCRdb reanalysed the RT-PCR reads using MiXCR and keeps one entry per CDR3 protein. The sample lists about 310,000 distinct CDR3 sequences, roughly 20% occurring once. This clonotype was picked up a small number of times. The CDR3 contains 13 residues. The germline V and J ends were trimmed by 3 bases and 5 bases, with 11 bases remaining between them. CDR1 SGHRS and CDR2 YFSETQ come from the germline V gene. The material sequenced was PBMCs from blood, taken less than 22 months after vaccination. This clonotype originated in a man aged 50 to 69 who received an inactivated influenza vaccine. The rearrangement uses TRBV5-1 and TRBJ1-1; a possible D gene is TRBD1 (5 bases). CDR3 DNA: TGCGCCAGCAGCTCTGTAGGGGTAACTGAAGCTTTCTTT. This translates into CASSSVGVTEAFF.